The 28 T cell receptor beta chains listed next were all sequenced from one sample in a study of blood T cell repertoires in COVID-19. Assay: immunoSEQ multiplex PCR; the TCRdb copy retains only in-frame clones and omits some. The table lists roughly 100,000 clones, about two thirds of them singletons. Sequenced sample: peripheral blood. These receptors all come from a human donor with acute or convalescent COVID-19. The donor label of this sample is uncertain.

In its sample, this clone was seen a few times. The chain has TRBV7-2 and TRBJ1-1, with D uncertain. Trimming cost V 3 bases and J 4 bases, with 9 bases left between them. In germline, CDR1 is SGHTA, CDR2 FQGNSA. This CDR3 has 13 amino acids. The CDR3 nucleotides read TGTGCCAGCAGCTTTTCCGGGTCCACTGAAGCTTTCTTT. Translated: CASSFSGSTEAFF. The full variable domain, with the rest looked up from reference TRBV7-2 and TRBJ1-1, is GAGVSQSPSNKVTEKGKDVELRCDPISGHTALYWYRQSLGQGLEFLIYFQGNSAPDKSGLPSDRFSAERTGGSVSTLTIQRTQQEDSAVYLCASSFSGSTEAFFGQGTRLTVV.

The rearrangement joins TRBV27 to TRBJ2-4; maybe TRBD2 (6 bases). Germline values: CDR1 MNHEY, CDR2 SMNVEV (reference sequence). V dropped 2 bases and J dropped 8 bases, with 13 bases sitting between them. This CDR3 spans 14 amino acids. CDR3 sequence reads: CASSLVAGGDIQYF. CDR3 sequence (DNA): TGTGCCAGCAGTTTAGTGGCGGGCGGGGACATTCAGTACTTC.

The CDR3 DNA follows: TGTGCCACCGGCTTTGGCTCCCTCCCGGATACGCAGTATTTT. Encoded protein: CATGFGSLPDTQYF. The chain combines TRBV7-8 with TRBJ2-3; no definite D call. The CDR3 extends over 14 amino acids. The germline V gene encodes CDR1 SGHVS and CDR2 FQNEAQ. The ends were cut back, 10 bases at V and 6 bases at J, with 20 bases in the middle.

This chain joins TRBV7-9 and TRBJ1-4, with D maybe TRBD1 (5 bases). The V gene lost 0 bases and the J gene lost 8 bases, with 10 bases spanning the gap. The germline gives CDR1 SEHNR, CDR2 FQNEAQ (reference sequence). The CDR3 runs 14 residues. DNA for the CDR3: TGTGCCAGCAGCTTAGCGGGGCAAAGAGAAAAACTGTTTTTT. Translated: CASSLAGQREKLFF.

This rearrangement joins TRBV7-9 to TRBJ2-5; the match to TRBD2 covers 15 bases. Germline-derived CDR1 and CDR2 are SEHNR and FQNEAQ (reference sequence). J gave up 4 bases and V 5 bases, and 5 bases lay outside the gene matches. The CDR3 is 16 amino acids. In nucleotides, the CDR3 is TGTGCCAGCAGCACGGGACTAGCGGGGGGTGGAGAGACCCAGTACTTC. It codes for CASSTGLAGGGETQYF.

The chain is built from TRBV12-3 or TRBV12-4 and TRBJ2-7; 12 nucleotides line up with TRBD2. The length of the CDR3 is 13 residues. With V trimmed by 3 bases and J by 6 bases, 0 bases remained unmatched. As DNA, the CDR3 is TGTGCCAGCAGTTTGGGACTAGCGGGCGAGCAGTACGTC. This translates into CASSLGLAGEQYV.

This clone was seen a single time. The chain employs TRBV18 and TRBJ2-5, with 9 bases that match TRBD2. Trimming at V came to 0 bases and at J to 5 bases, leaving 4 bases not matched to a gene. The CDR3 is 15 residues long. Germline loops: CDR1 KGHSH, CDR2 LQKENI. The CDR3 region is CASSPPGLATETQYF. CDR3 DNA sequence: TGTGCCAGCTCACCACCGGGACTAGCTACGGAGACCCAGTACTTC. Combining the CDR3 with reference TRBV18 and TRBJ2-5 gives the whole variable domain NAGVMQNPRHLVRRRGQEARLRCSPMKGHSHVYWYRQLPEEGLKFMVYLQKENIIDESGMPKERFSAEFPKEGPSILRIQQVVRGDSAAYFCASSPPGLATETQYFGPGTRLLVL.

The chain recombines TRBV20-1 with TRBJ2-1, with D perhaps matching TRBD1 (6 bases). Germline loops: CDR1 DFQATT, CDR2 SNEGSKA (reference sequence). The CDR3 is 11 residues long. V lost 5 bases, J lost 7 bases, and 9 bases lay in between. CDR3 sequence: CSAQGSNEQFF. The CDR3 nucleotides read TGCAGTGCTCAGGGGTCGAATGAGCAGTTCTTC.

The CDR3 protein is CASSYHRDSPLHF. DNA of the CDR3: TGTGCCAGCAGCTATCATCGGGATTCACCCCTCCACTTT. The J gene is TRBJ1-6, the V gene TRBV7-3; the D is unclear. The length of the CDR3 is 13 residues. From germline, CDR1 is SGHTA and CDR2 FQGTGA. Trimming took off 4 bases at V and 8 bases at J, with 9 bases between the two ends.

The chain carries TRBV18 and TRBJ1-3; D uncertain. Looked up from germline, CDR1 is KGHSH and CDR2 is LQKENI. The V end was cut by 1 base, the J end by 0 bases, with 19 bases between. The CDR3 length is 19 residues. Written as DNA, the CDR3 is TGTGCCAGCTCACCACTTACTCTAGAGCGGGTGCTCTCTGGAAACACCATATATTTT. The encoded protein is CASSPLTLERVLSGNTIYF.

This clone was observed a handful of times. This chain joins TRBV12-5 and TRBJ1-5, with D perhaps matching TRBD1 (6 bases). CDR3 size: 13 residues. Trimming stripped 2 bases from V and 4 bases from J, with 6 bases between. Germline values: CDR1 LGHNT, CDR2 FRNRAP. DNA for the CDR3: TGTGCTAGTGGTTTGCAGGGGAATCAGCCCCAGCATTTT. Its protein is CASGLQGNQPQHF.

A few counts support this clone. The chain recombines TRBV4-2 with TRBJ1-5; TRBD1 matches 8 bases. The V gene end was trimmed by 0 bases and the J gene end by 7 bases; junction bases not matched to a gene: 5. Germline V gives CDR1 LGHNA, CDR2 YNFKEQ. CDR3 length equals 15 residues. For the CDR3, the DNA is TGTGCCAGCAGCCAAGACGGACAGGGCTTCCAGCCCCAGCATTTT. It is translated as CASSQDGQGFQPQHF.

J is TRBJ2-3 and V is TRBV24-1; a weak D match, TRBD1 (6 bases). Germline assignment: CDR1 KGHDR and CDR2 SFDVKD. The CDR3 covers 15 residues. The germline V and J ends were trimmed by 6 bases and 4 bases, with 16 bases remaining between them. CDR3 coding DNA: TGTGCCACCAGTTTAAAATCAGGGGAGTCAGATACGCAGTATTTT. Translated: CATSLKSGESDTQYF.

The chain couples TRBV3-1 (or the pseudogene TRBV3-2) to TRBJ2-1; the match to TRBD2 covers 7 bases. V shed 5 bases, J shed 7 bases, and the junction held 8 bases outside the gene matches. Looked up from germline, CDR1 is LGHDT and CDR2 is YNNKEL (reference sequence). The CDR3 runs to 14 residues. CDR3 region: CASSVGGAGNEQFF. DNA of the CDR3: TGTGCCAGCAGCGTCGGGGGAGCGGGGAATGAGCAGTTCTTC.

V is TRBV3-1 (or the pseudogene TRBV3-2) and J is TRBJ2-2, with 10 nucleotides matching TRBD2. CDR3 length: 16 residues. Trimming cost V 6 bases and J 5 bases; bases outside gene matches: 9. Looked up from germline, CDR1 is LGHDT and CDR2 is YNNKEL (reference sequence). The CDR3 DNA follows: TGTGCCAGCAGACGCAACGGACTAGCGGTGACCGGGGAGCTGTTTTTT. It codes for CASRRNGLAVTGELFF.

V gene TRBV4-1 combines with J gene TRBJ1-6; TRBD1 is a possible D gene (5 bases). Looked up from germline, CDR1 is MGHRA and CDR2 is YSYEKL. V was clipped by 3 bases and J by 11 bases, with 17 bases between them. There are 15 residues in the CDR3. This chain's CDR3 is CASSQEGRPWTPLHF. The CDR3 DNA reads as TGCGCCAGCAGCCAGGAGGGACGGCCCTGGACACCCCTCCACTTT.

The genes are TRBV5-6 and TRBJ1-2; no clear D gene. V was clipped by 2 bases and J by 7 bases, with 9 bases between them. The CDR3 has 12 residues. CDR1 is SGHDT, CDR2 YYEEEE, per germline. The CDR3 is CASSFATAGYTF. As DNA, the CDR3 is TGTGCCAGCAGCTTCGCCACAGCTGGCTACACCTTC.

The chain couples TRBV6-1 to TRBJ1-1; the D gene is possibly TRBD1 (5 bases). Per germline, CDR1 MNHNS and CDR2 SASEGT. The CDR3 is made up of 13 amino acids. V lost 6 bases and J lost 1, with 9 bases in between. In DNA, the CDR3 is TGTGCCAGCAGACAGGAGGGGAACACTGAAGCTTTCTTT. Translation: CASRQEGNTEAFF.

This sequence joins TRBV11-2 and TRBJ1-2, with 7 positions matching TRBD1. The V and J ends lost 0 bases and 4 bases, in that order; junction bases with no gene match: 8. Germline V gene lookup returns CDR1 SGHAT and CDR2 FQNNGV. The CDR3 covers 16 residues. The CDR3 region has the DNA TGTGCCAGCAGCTTAGAATTGAGGGGGCGCACCTATGGCTACACCTTC. Translated: CASSLELRGRTYGYTF.

This clone was detected a few times. The J gene is TRBJ2-2, the V gene TRBV5-6, with D tentatively TRBD1 (6 bases). There are 18 residues in the CDR3. The germline CDR1 and CDR2 sequences are SGHDT and YYEEEE. V lost 6 bases, J lost 0 bases, and 21 bases lay in between. Written as DNA, the CDR3 is TGTGCCAGCACCCTGGGGCTCCAGGGGCTCCCGAACACCGGGGAGCTGTTTTTT. It codes for CASTLGLQGLPNTGELFF.

The J gene is TRBJ1-3, the V gene TRBV6-1, with D tentatively TRBD1 (5 bases). The CDR3 extends over 16 amino acids. The ends were cut back, 3 bases at V and 1 base at J, with 13 bases in the middle. The germline V gene encodes CDR1 MNHNS and CDR2 SASEGT. The CDR3 protein is CASSDPPTVSGNTIYF. DNA of the CDR3: TGTGCCAGCAGTGACCCCCCGACAGTTTCTGGAAACACCATATATTTT.

The chain employs TRBV19 and TRBJ1-5; D ambiguous. The V end was cut by 3 bases, the J end by 1 base, with 10 bases between. The germline CDR1 and CDR2 sequences are LNHDA and SQIVND (reference sequence). The CDR3 spans 15 residues. CDR3 bases: TGTGCCAGTAGTATCGCAACAGCCAGCAATCAGCCCCAGCATTTT. It translates to CASSIATASNQPQHF.

The J gene is TRBJ1-6, the V gene TRBV12-3 or TRBV12-4; TRBD1 might be the D (6 bases). V dropped 5 bases and J dropped 13 bases, with 15 bases sitting between them. The CDR3 is 13 residues long. The CDR3 DNA is TGTGCCAGCAGTAAGCGACAGGCTGGGCCCCTCCACTTT. Translation: CASSKRQAGPLHF.

This chain's CDR3 is CASSPGAFSYNSPLHF. CDR3 coding DNA: TGTGCCAGCTCACCGGGGGCATTCTCCTATAATTCACCCCTCCACTTT. This chain joins TRBV18 and TRBJ1-6; TRBD1 might be the D (6 bases). Germline CDR1 and CDR2: KGHSH and LQKENI. V was trimmed by 3 bases and J by 0 bases, leaving 9 bases between them. This CDR3 region has 16 residues.

This sequence joins TRBV7-9 and TRBJ1-6, with 7 bases that match TRBD1. After removal of 3 bases from V and 6 bases from J, the junction contained 2 bases not matched to a gene. The CDR3 totals 14 residues. Germline CDR1 SEHNR, CDR2 FQNEAQ (reference sequence). In nucleotides, the CDR3 is TGTGCCAGCAGCTTCCGGGACAGTAATTCACCCCTCCACTTT. It encodes CASSFRDSNSPLHF. Complete variable domain (other parts from reference TRBV7-9 and TRBJ1-6): DTGVSQNPRHKITKRGQNVTFRCDPISEHNRLYWYRQTLGQGPEFLTYFQNEAQLEKSRLLSDRFSAERPKGSFSTLEIQRTEQGDSAMYLCASSFRDSNSPLHFGNGTRLTVT.

The genes are TRBV2 and TRBJ1-1; D may be TRBD1 (5 bases). Per the germline V gene, CDR1 is SNHLY and CDR2 is FYNNEI. The V end lost 3 bases, the J end lost 3 bases, and 14 bases lay between the germline ends. The CDR3 totals 15 residues. The CDR3 here is CASSDRVRRDTEAFF. CDR3 bases: TGTGCCAGCAGTGACAGGGTGAGGAGAGACACTGAAGCTTTCTTT.

This clone turned up a few times. J is TRBJ2-7 and V is TRBV11-2; D might be TRBD2 (5 bases). Germline CDR1 SGHAT, CDR2 FQNNGV. The CDR3 consists of 12 residues. CDR3: CASSSYGVAAHV. In DNA form, the CDR3 reads TGTGCCAGCAGCTCCTACGGGGTGGCTGCGCACGTC.

In nucleotides, the CDR3 is TGTGCCTGGAGTGTAGCCAGGGTCAATGAGCAGTTCTTC. It translates to CAWSVARVNEQFF. This chain joins TRBV30 and TRBJ2-1; D is possibly TRBD1 (5 bases). The CDR3 is 13 amino acids. Germline V gives CDR1 GTSNPN, CDR2 SVGIG (reference sequence). Trimming took 0 bases from V and 6 from J, leaving 9 bases between them.